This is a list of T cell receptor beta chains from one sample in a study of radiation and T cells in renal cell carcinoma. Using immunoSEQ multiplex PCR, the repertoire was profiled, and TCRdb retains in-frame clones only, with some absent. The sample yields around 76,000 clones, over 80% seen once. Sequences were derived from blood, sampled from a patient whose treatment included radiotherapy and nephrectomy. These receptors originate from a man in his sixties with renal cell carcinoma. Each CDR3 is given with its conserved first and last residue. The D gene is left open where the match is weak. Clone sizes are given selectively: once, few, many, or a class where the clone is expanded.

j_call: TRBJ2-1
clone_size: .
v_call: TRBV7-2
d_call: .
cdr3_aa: CASSLAGPSYNEQFF
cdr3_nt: TGTGCCAGCAGCTTAGCGGGACCTTCCTACAATGAGCAGTTCTTC

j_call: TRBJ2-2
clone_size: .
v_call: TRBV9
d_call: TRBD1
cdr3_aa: CASSVRTGNTGELFF
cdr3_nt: TGTGCCAGCAGCGTCCGGACAGGGAACACCGGGGAGCTGTTTTTT

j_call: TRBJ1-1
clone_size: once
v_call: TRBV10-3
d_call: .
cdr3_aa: CAITSGRANTEAFF
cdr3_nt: TGTGCCATCACCTCGGGACGGGCGAACACTGAAGCTTTCTTT

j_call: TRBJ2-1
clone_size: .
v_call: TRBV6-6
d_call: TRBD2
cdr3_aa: CASSYAAGGPGEQFF
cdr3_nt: TGTGCCAGCAGTTACGCAGCGGGAGGGCCGGGTGAGCAGTTCTTC

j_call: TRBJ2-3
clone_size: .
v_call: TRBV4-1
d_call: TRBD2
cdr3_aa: CASSHPGLAGTDTQYF
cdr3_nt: TGCGCCAGCAGCCATCCGGGACTAGCGGGCACAGATACGCAGTATTTT

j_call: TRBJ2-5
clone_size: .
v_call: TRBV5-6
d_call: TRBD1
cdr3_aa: CASSPGTAQETQYF
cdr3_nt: TGTGCCAGCAGCCCGGGGACAGCACAAGAGACCCAGTACTTC

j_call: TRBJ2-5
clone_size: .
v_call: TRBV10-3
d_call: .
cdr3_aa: CAISGRGGTDTRTQYF
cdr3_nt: TGTGCCATCAGTGGGAGGGGTGGGACAGATACTAGGACCCAGTACTTC

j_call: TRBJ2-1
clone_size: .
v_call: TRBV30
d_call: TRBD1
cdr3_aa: CAWDRDRVYNEQFF
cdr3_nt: TGTGCCTGGGACCGGGACAGGGTATACAATGAGCAGTTCTTC

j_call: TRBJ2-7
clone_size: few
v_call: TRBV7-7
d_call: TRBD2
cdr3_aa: CASSLTSGYEQYF
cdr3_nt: TGTGCCAGCAGCTTAACTAGCGGCTACGAGCAGTACTTC

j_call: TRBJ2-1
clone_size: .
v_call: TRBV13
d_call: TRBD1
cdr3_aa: CASSDRASIVGEQFF
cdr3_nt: TGTGCCAGCAGCGACAGGGCTAGTATAGTAGGTGAGCAGTTCTTC

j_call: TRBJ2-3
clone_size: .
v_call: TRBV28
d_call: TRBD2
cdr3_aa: CASSLGLAGSADTQYF
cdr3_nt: TGTGCCAGCAGTTTAGGCCTAGCGGGGTCCGCAGATACGCAGTATTTT

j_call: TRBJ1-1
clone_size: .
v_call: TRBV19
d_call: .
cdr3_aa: CASSNGGGSTEAFF
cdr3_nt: TGTGCCAGTAGTAACGGAGGGGGAAGCACTGAAGCTTTCTTT

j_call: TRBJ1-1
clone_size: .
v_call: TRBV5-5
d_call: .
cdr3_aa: CASSFLGGPGRAFF
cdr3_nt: TGTGCCAGCAGCTTCTTAGGGGGTCCTGGGCGTGCTTTCTTT

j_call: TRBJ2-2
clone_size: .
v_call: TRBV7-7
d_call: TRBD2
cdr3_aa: CASSTRTSGRPNTGELFF
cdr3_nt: TGTGCCAGCAGCACCAGGACTAGCGGGAGGCCGAACACCGGGGAGCTGTTTTTT

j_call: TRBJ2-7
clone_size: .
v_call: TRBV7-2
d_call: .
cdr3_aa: CASSLAEYEQYF
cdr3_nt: TGTGCCAGCAGCTTAGCGGAGTACGAGCAGTACTTC

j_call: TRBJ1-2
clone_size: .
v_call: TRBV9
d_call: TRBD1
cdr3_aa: CASSPRGTGVTNGYTF
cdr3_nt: TGTGCCAGCAGCCCCCGGGGGACAGGGGTTACGAATGGCTACACCTTC

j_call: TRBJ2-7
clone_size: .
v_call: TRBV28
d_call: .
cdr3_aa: CASSGTLGEQYF
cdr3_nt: TGTGCCAGCAGTGGGACTCTTGGCGAGCAGTACTTC

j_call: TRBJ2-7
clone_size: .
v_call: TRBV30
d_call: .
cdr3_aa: CAWASGPYEQYF
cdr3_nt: TGTGCCTGGGCCAGCGGACCCTACGAGCAGTACTTC

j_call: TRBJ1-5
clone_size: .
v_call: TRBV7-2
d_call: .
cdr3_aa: CASSPGGNQPQHF
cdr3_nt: TGTGCCAGCAGCCCAGGGGGCAATCAGCCCCAGCATTTT

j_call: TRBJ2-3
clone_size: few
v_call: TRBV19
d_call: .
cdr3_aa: CASRSPGGSSTDTQYF
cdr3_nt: TGTGCCAGCAGATCACCCGGTGGGTCCAGTACAGATACGCAGTATTTT

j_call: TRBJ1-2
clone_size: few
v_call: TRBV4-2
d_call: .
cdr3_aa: CASSPGGGNYGYTF
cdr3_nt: TGTGCCAGCAGCCCTGGAGGGGGGAACTATGGCTACACCTTC

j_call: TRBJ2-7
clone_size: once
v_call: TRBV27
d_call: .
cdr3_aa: CASSTLQVFHEQYF
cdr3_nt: TGTGCCAGCAGCACGTTACAGGTGTTCCACGAGCAGTACTTC

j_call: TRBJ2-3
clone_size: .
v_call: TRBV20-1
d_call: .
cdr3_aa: CSAELDTQYF
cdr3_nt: TGCAGTGCTGAACTAGATACGCAGTATTTT

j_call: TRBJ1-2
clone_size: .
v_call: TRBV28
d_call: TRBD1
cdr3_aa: CASSLYGQGSRGYTF
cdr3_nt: TGTGCCAGCAGTTTATACGGACAGGGGTCTCGTGGCTACACCTTC

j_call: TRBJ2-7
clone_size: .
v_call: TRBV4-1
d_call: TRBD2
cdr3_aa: CASSQAKISSGRAYEQYF
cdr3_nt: TGCGCCAGCAGCCAAGCTAAGATTTCTAGCGGGAGGGCCTACGAGCAGTACTTC